A selection of T cell receptor beta chains follows, all from one sample in a study of graft-versus-host responses after intestinal transplantation. No antigen has been assigned to these receptors. Using immunoSEQ multiplex PCR, the repertoire was profiled, and TCRdb retains in-frame clones only, with some absent. This table holds about 90,000 clones, roughly 91% found once. Sequences were derived from unstimulated CD8+ T cells sorted from spleen or lymph node cells, sampled before intestinal transplant. These receptors were taken from a human donor who received an intestinal transplant. Both conserved end residues are part of each CDR3. D genes are given only for firm matches. Clone size is shown for a subset of rows, as once, few, many or a class of expanded clone.

clone_size	d_call	v_call	j_call	cdr3_nt	cdr3_aa
.	TRBD2	TRBV5-1	TRBJ2-3	TGCGCCAGCAGCTTGGAGCTAGCGGGGACCACAGATACGCAGTATTTT	CASSLELAGTTDTQYF
.	TRBD1	TRBV6-5	TRBJ1-1	TGTGCCAGCACCAAAACAGGGGGGTGGGCTGAAGCTTTCTTT	CASTKTGGWAEAFF
few	.	TRBV2	TRBJ1-2	TGTGCCGTTCAGCAGAGGACACAGCCCAACTATGGCTACACCTTC	CAVQQRTQPNYGYTF
.	.	TRBV27	TRBJ1-1	TGTGCCAGCAGTAGCTCGGCTGAAGCTTTCTTT	CASSSSAEAFF
.	TRBD1	TRBV5-8	TRBJ1-5	TGTGCCAGCAGCGCGGACAGGGCGGGAAATCAGCCCCAGCATTTT	CASSADRAGNQPQHF
.	TRBD1	TRBV27	TRBJ1-6	TGTGCCAGCAGTTTATGGGGACAGGGCTTTTATTCACCCCTCCACTTT	CASSLWGQGFYSPLHF
.	TRBD1	TRBV5-4	TRBJ2-7	TGTGCCAGCAGCAACAGGGGGAGCTCCTACGAGCAGTACTTC	CASSNRGSSYEQYF
.	.	TRBV14	TRBJ1-2	TGTGCCAGCAGCCAGGAACCAGGTTATTATGGCTACACCTTC	CASSQEPGYYGYTF
.	TRBD1	TRBV11-2	TRBJ1-1	TGTGCCAGCAGCTCAGACTCCGGGACAGGGTACACTGAAGCTTTCTTT	CASSSDSGTGYTEAFF
.	TRBD1	TRBV5-6	TRBJ1-1	TGTGCCAGCAGCTTGGGACAGGGAGCCCCTCATTTT	CASSLGQGAPHF
.	.	TRBV6-1	TRBJ1-2	TGTGCCAGCAGTGAAGATCCCGGACTTTTTAACGACGGCTACACCTTC	CASSEDPGLFNDGYTF
.	TRBD2	TRBV6-5	TRBJ2-7	TGTGCCAGCAGTGTCTCGGGGGGCTACGAGCAGTACTTC	CASSVSGGYEQYF
.	TRBD1	TRBV30	TRBJ2-7	TGTGCCTGGAGGGGCGGTGGACAGGGGGACTCCTACGAGCAGTACTTC	CAWRGGGQGDSYEQYF
.	.	TRBV5-1	TRBJ2-5	TGCGCCAGCAGCCTAACCCCGGGACTCCATTTGGCCCAGTACTTC	CASSLTPGLHLAQYF
.	TRBD1	TRBV18	TRBJ2-7	TGTGCCAGCTCACCAATATTTCGGTCGCGGGACAGGGGGTACGAGCAGTACTTC	CASSPIFRSRDRGYEQYF
.	.	TRBV5-6	TRBJ2-5	TGTGCCAGCAGCTTGGAATCCCCGGGGGAGCAGTACTTC	CASSLESPGEQYF
.	.	TRBV11-3	TRBJ1-3	TGTGCCAGCAGCCTCAGGGAATCCGGAAACACCATATATTTT	CASSLRESGNTIYF
.	TRBD1	TRBV27	TRBJ1-2	TGTGCCAGCAGTTTCTCACAGGGGGCTTTTGGCTACACCTTC	CASSFSQGAFGYTF
.	TRBD1	TRBV4-1	TRBJ2-7	TGCGCCAGCAGCCAAGAATGGGGACAGGGCCCCTACGAGCAGTACTTC	CASSQEWGQGPYEQYF
.	TRBD2	TRBV7-8	TRBJ2-1	TGTGCCAGCAGCGCTACGGGACTAGCGGGAGAAGAGCAGTTCTTC	CASSATGLAGEEQFF
few	.	TRBV5-8	TRBJ2-1	TGTGCCAGCAGCTTGCGGGGGATCTACAATGAGCAGTTCTTC	CASSLRGIYNEQFF
.	.	TRBV5-8	TRBJ1-5	TGTGCCAGCAGCCCGGGGGTGGGGGATTGGAATCAGCCCCAGCATTTT	CASSPGVGDWNQPQHF
.	TRBD2	TRBV27	TRBJ2-1	TGTGCCAGCAGGCTAGCGGGAGGGCCGAATGAGCAGTTCTTC	CASRLAGGPNEQFF
few	TRBD1	TRBV4-1	TRBJ1-3	TGCGCCAGCAGCCAACCCACCGGGACAGGAATCCCTGGAAACACCATATATTTT	CASSQPTGTGIPGNTIYF
.	.	TRBV4-1	TRBJ1-1	TGCGCCAGCAGCCAAGAAGGGGTTTCGGCTTTCTTT	CASSQEGVSAFF
.	TRBD1	TRBV19	TRBJ2-7	TGTGCCAGTAGTTCCCAGGGGGCTTACGAGCAGTACTTC	CASSSQGAYEQYF
.	.	TRBV29-1	TRBJ2-7	TGCAGCGTTTGGGGGCCGGAATCCTACGAGCAGTACTTC	CSVWGPESYEQYF
.	TRBD2	TRBV29-1	TRBJ2-7	TGCAGCGTTGAGGGTGGGGGGGACTACGAGCAGTACTTC	CSVEGGGDYEQYF
.	.	TRBV6-1	TRBJ1-1	TGTGCCAGCAGTGCAACCGACTGGAACACTGAAGCTTTCTTT	CASSATDWNTEAFF
.	TRBD1	TRBV19	TRBJ2-2	TGTGCCAGTATCCCGACAGGGGCGGTCACCGGGGAGCTGTTTTTT	CASIPTGAVTGELFF
.	.	TRBV5-1	TRBJ1-1	TGCGCCAGCAGCTTGACAGGTGCGAACACTGAAGCTTTCTTT	CASSLTGANTEAFF
.	TRBD1	TRBV30	TRBJ1-5	TGTGCCTGGAACGACAGGGTCGATCAGCCCCAGCATTTT	CAWNDRVDQPQHF
.	.	TRBV4-1	TRBJ2-7	TGCGCCAGCAGCCGCAGCGGTAGAAGCTCCTACGAGCAGTACTTC	CASSRSGRSSYEQYF
.	TRBD1	TRBV6-5	TRBJ1-1	TGCAGGGTGGGACAGGGGAACACTGAAGCTTTCTTT	CRVGQGNTEAFF
.	.	TRBV5-6	TRBJ1-3	TGTGCCAGCAGCTTTTCACAGGGAAGTGGAAACACCATATATTTT	CASSFSQGSGNTIYF
.	TRBD2	TRBV27	TRBJ2-1	TGTGCCAGCAGTCCCTCCTCGGGACTAAACTACAATGAGCAGTTCTTC	CASSPSSGLNYNEQFF
.	TRBD1	TRBV29-1	TRBJ2-2	TGCAGCGGAGGACAGGGTTCGAACACCGGGGAGCTGTTTTTT	CSGGQGSNTGELFF
.	TRBD1	TRBV5-3	TRBJ2-2	TGTGCCAGACGCGTTAGGGGGCCAGGCACCGGGGAGCTGTTTTTT	CARRVRGPGTGELFF
once	.	TRBV30	TRBJ2-2	TGTGCCTGGAGTCTGGGAGTAGGCGGGGAGCTGTTTTTT	CAWSLGVGGELFF
.	.	TRBV13	TRBJ2-7	TGTGCCAGCAGCTTAGGGTCAGGGGACTACGAGCAGTACTTC	CASSLGSGDYEQYF
.	TRBD1	TRBV19	TRBJ2-5	TGTGCCAGTAGTATTGATGGACAGGGGATTGGGGAGACCCAGTACTTC	CASSIDGQGIGETQYF
.	.	TRBV7-6	TRBJ2-7	TGTGCCAGCAGCTACGACGGGAGTACTGAGCAGTACTTC	CASSYDGSTEQYF
.	.	TRBV13	TRBJ1-6	TGTGCCAGCAGCTCCAGAAGCTCCTATAATTCACCCCTCCACTTT	CASSSRSSYNSPLHF
.	TRBD1	TRBV27	TRBJ2-7	TGTGCCAGCAGTTTGACAGGGGCCTACGAGCAGTACTTC	CASSLTGAYEQYF
.	TRBD2	TRBV4-1	TRBJ2-3	TGCGCCAGCAGCCAAGATCCCCCAGCGGGGAGACCTAGCACAGATACGCAGTATTTT	CASSQDPPAGRPSTDTQYF
.	TRBD1	TRBV7-9	TRBJ2-3	TGTGCCAGCAGCCAGGGGGTCACAGATACGCAGTATTTT	CASSQGVTDTQYF
.	TRBD2	TRBV2	TRBJ2-7	TGTGCCAGCAGTGACCGGGGGACTAGTATCGCCTACGAGCAGTACTTC	CASSDRGTSIAYEQYF